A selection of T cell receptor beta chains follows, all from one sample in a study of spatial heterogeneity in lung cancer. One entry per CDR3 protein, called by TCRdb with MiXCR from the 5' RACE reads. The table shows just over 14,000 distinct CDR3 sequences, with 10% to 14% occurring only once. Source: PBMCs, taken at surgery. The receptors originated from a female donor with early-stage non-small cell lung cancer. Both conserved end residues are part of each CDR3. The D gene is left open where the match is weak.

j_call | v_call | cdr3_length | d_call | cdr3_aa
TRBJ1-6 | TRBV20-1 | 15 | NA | CSARASSGRNSPLHF
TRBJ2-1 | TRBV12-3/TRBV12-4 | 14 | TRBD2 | CATNLAGGRNEQFF
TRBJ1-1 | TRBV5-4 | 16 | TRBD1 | CASSSTDRGRNTEAFF
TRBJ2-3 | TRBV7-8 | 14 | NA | CASSLWDSTDTQYF
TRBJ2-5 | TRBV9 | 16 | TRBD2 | CASSPQAGGLGETQYF
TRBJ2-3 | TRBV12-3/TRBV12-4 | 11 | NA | CASRGPDTQYF
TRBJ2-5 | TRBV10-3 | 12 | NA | CAISEGGETQYF
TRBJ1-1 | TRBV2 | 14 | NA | CADRRRGFETEAFF
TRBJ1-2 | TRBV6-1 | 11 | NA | CASSTNYGYTF
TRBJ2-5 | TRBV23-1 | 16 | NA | CASSHVAFAAQETQYF
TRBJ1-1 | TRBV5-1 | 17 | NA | CASSFGDTASRFTEAFF
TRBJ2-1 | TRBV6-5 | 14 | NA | CASSYSGTSNEQFF
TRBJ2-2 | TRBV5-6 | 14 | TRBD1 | CASSGQGVTGQLFF
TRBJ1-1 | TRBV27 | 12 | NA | CASSSQWAEAFF
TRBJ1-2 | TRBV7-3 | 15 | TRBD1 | CASSLGQGLSYGYTF
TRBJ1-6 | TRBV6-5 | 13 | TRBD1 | CASSQGGNSPLHF
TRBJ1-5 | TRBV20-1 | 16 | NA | CSARDGAALGNQPQHF
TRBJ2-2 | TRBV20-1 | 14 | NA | CSASLPRYTGELFF
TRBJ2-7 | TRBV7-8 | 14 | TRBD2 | CASSPTGGVGEQYF
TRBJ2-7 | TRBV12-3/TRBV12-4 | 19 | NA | CASSRQGMAGRIASYEQYF
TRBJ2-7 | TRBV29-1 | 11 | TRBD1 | CSVDRGHEQYF
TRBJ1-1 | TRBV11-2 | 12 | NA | CASSLGRTEAFF
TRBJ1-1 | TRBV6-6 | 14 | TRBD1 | CASERGGAGTEAFF
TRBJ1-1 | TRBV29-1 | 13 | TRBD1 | CSVSTGWNTEAFF
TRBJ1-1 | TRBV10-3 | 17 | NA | CAISESGRATLNTEAFF
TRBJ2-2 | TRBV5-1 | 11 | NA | CASSLARELFF
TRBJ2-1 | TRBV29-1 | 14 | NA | CSVTGGRVNNEQFF
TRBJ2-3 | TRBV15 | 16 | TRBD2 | CATSRDSGSSTDTQYF
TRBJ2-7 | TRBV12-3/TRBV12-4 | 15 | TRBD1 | CASSPSGTGSYEQYF
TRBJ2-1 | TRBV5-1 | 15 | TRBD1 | CASSQGTGNYNEQFF
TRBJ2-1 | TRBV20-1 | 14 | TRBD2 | CSARLAGTYNEQFF
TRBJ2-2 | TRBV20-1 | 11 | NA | CSARGIGELFF
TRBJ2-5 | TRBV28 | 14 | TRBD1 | CASSTDRAGETQYF
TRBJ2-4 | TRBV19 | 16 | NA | CASSIGRQGAKNIQYF
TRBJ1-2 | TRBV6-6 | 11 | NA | CASSLLGGYTF
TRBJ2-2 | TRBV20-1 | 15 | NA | CSARDNGGHTGELFF
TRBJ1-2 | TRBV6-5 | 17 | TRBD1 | CASSYFRTGGMGYGYTF
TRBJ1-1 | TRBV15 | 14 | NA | CATSRGWEATEAFF
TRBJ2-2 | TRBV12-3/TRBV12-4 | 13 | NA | CASSFGSTGELFF
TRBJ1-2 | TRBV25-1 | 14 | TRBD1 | CASSEGTGFYGYTF
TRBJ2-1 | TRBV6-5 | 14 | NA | CASSYARRYNEQFF
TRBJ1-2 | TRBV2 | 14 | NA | CASSVTGNNYGYTF
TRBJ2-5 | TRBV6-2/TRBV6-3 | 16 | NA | CASSYERPNGVETQYF
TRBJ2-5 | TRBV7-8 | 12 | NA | CASSLVGETQYF
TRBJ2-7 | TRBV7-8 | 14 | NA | CASSLTGTQGEQYF
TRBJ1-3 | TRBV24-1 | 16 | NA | CATSPRDTDSGNTIYF
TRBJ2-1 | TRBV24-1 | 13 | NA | CATSASGFQEQFF
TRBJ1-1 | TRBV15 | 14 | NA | CATSRTITGTEAFF
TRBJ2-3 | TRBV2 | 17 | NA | CASISGRGYQRTDTQYF
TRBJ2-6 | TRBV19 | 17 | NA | CASSIDSGISGANVLTF
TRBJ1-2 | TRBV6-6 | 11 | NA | CASTEGYGYTF
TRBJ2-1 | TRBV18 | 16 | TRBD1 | CASSPPDRGAYNEQFF